This entry lists 32 T cell receptor beta chains sequenced from one sample in a study of blood T cell repertoires in COVID-19 (dated by TCRdb to about 2020). Libraries were made using the immunoSEQ multiplex PCR assay. Held by TCRdb, this immuneACCESS table contains in-frame sequences only and omits some clones. Under half of the omission traces to an unresolved V gene where checked; the cause of the rest is unknown. Counted in this sample were 20,000 to 25,000 clones; about 91% of them appeared once. Together, the top ten hold roughly 7% of the sample. Sequencing input: peripheral blood. The receptor source for this set is a man in his 70s with active COVID-19.

This clone occurred once. The chain combines TRBV11-2 with TRBJ2-1, with 11 bases identical to TRBD1. V dropped 1 base and J dropped 10; count of bases not matched to a gene: 6. Germline assignment: CDR1 SGHAT and CDR2 FQNNGV. There are 15 residues in the CDR3. The CDR3 DNA is TGTGCCAGCAGCTTAGCAGGACAGGGGGCATTCGAGCAGTTCTTC. It encodes CASSLAGQGAFEQFF.

V and J are TRBV5-1 and TRBJ2-3, with TRBD1 matching over 8 bases. This CDR3 is built from 15 residues. J gave up 2 bases and V 3 bases, and 5 bases lay outside the gene matches. In germline, CDR1 is SGHRS, CDR2 YFSETQ. CDR3 loop: CASSSGTGFTDTQYF. Written as DNA, the CDR3 is TGCGCCAGCAGCTCCGGGACAGGCTTCACAGATACGCAGTATTTT.

This chain connects TRBV18 to TRBJ1-4; 8 bases are a match to TRBD1. Germline trimming cut 4 bases from V and 8 bases from J; bases unmatched to any gene: 9. Germline CDR1 and CDR2: KGHSH and LQKENI. CDR3 length equals 15 residues. CDR3 in amino acids: CASSQTGGIEEKLFF. The CDR3 bases are TGTGCCAGCTCACAAACAGGGGGTATAGAGGAAAAACTGTTTTTT. The complete variable domain, with remaining parts taken from reference TRBV18 and TRBJ1-4, reads NAGVMQNPRHLVRRRGQEARLRCSPMKGHSHVYWYRQLPEEGLKFMVYLQKENIIDESGMPKERFSAEFPKEGPSILRIQQVVRGDSAAYFCASSQTGGIEEKLFFGSGTQLSVL.

V is TRBV29-1 and J is TRBJ2-4; 7 bases fit TRBD2. The trim removed 5 bases at V and 1 base at J, leaving 8 bases unmatched. CDR1 is SQVTM, CDR2 ANQGSEA, per germline. The CDR3 runs 15 residues. The CDR3 sequence is CSVLTRTSAKNIQYF. The CDR3 coding sequence is TGCAGCGTTCTCACACGGACTAGTGCCAAAAACATTCAGTACTTC. The complete variable domain, with remaining parts taken from reference TRBV29-1 and TRBJ2-4, reads SAVISQKPSRDICQRGTSLTIQCQVDSQVTMMFWYRQQPGQSLTLIATANQGSEATYESGFVIDKFPISRPNLTFSTLTVSNMSPEDSSIYLCSVLTRTSAKNIQYFGAGTRLSVL.

The chain combines TRBV6-5 with TRBJ1-2; weak D call: TRBD1 (5 bases). Germline CDR1 is MNHEY and CDR2 is SVGAGI. This CDR3 has 12 residues. V gave up 9 bases and J gave up 3 bases, with 11 bases separating them. This CDR3 reads CASGKGYYGYTF. In nucleotides, the CDR3 is TGTGCCAGTGGAAAGGGGTACTATGGCTACACCTTC.

On this clone itself: A read error may produce the germline difference seen at one junction end. The chain couples TRBV11-2 to TRBJ2-1, with D unclear. The V gene's germline CDR1 is SGHAT and CDR2 FQNNGV. This CDR3 spans 12 amino acids. The CDR3 coding sequence is TGTGCCAGCAGGTTAGGGCCGCATGAGCAGTTCTTC. It translates to CASRLGPHEQFF.

The chain links TRBV28 to TRBJ2-2; 7 bases align to TRBD2. Germline CDR1 MDHEN, CDR2 SYDVKM. V gave up 4 bases and J gave up 5 bases; unmatched junction bases: 4. The CDR3 is 14 residues long. CDR3: CASSSGGLTGELFF. CDR3 sequence (DNA): TGTGCCAGCAGTTCGGGAGGTTTGACCGGGGAGCTGTTTTTT.

The genes are TRBV7-9 and TRBJ2-5; D is perhaps TRBD1 (5 bases). The CDR3 sequence is 13 residues long. CDR1 and CDR2 from the germline V gene are SEHNR and FQNEAQ (reference sequence). The V end lost 1 base, the J end lost 5 bases, and 8 bases lay between the germline ends. CDR3 DNA: TGTGCCAGCAGCTTAGATGCAGGGGAGACCCAGTACTTC. The encoded protein is CASSLDAGETQYF.

This clone was observed a single time. This sequence joins TRBV19 and TRBJ1-2; 9 bases fit TRBD1. V shed 6 bases and J 8 bases; nucleotides not matched to a gene: 13. Germline lookup yields CDR1 LNHDA and CDR2 SQIVND (reference sequence). The CDR3 extends over 15 amino acids. CDR3: CASSTGTGYRYGYTF. CDR3 bases: TGTGCCAGTAGCACCGGGACAGGGTATCGATACGGCTACACCTTC. Full variable domain (outside the CDR3, taken from reference TRBV19 and TRBJ1-2): DGGITQSPKYLFRKEGQNVTLSCEQNLNHDAMYWYRQDPGQGLRLIYYSQIVNDFQKGDIAEGYSVSREKKESFPLTVTSAQKNPTAFYLCASSTGTGYRYGYTFGSGTRLTVV.

J is TRBJ2-3 and V is TRBV4-3; 9 bases are a match to TRBD2. Germline V gives CDR1 LGHNA, CDR2 YSLEER. J lost 5 bases, V lost 1 base, and 10 bases had no gene match. The CDR3 is 17 residues long. CDR3 in DNA: TGCGCCAGCAGCCAAGGGCTGGCGGGGGGGCGGGGAGATACGCAGTATTTT. Translated: CASSQGLAGGRGDTQYF.

This chain uses TRBV11-2 with TRBJ2-7, with 9 nucleotides matching TRBD1. Germline V lookup: CDR1 SGHAT, CDR2 FQNNGV. V lost 0 bases to trimming and J lost 9 bases; unmatched junction nucleotides: 6. The CDR3 is 14 amino acids. The CDR3 reads CASSLEPTGGVQYF. DNA for the CDR3: TGTGCCAGCAGCTTAGAGCCCACAGGGGGCGTGCAGTACTTC.

The chain combines TRBV6-6 with TRBJ1-6; D remains ambiguous. Between the trimmed V and J ends, which lost 2 bases and 9 bases, there was a span of 11 bases. Germline CDR1 MNHNY, CDR2 SVGAGI (reference sequence). This CDR3 is 14 amino acids long. CDR3 bases: TGTGCCAGCAGTTACGACGGAGCCGGTTCACCCCTCCACTTT. This translates into CASSYDGAGSPLHF.

This clone was seen a few times. V is TRBV7-9 and J is TRBJ2-5; D is possibly TRBD2 (6 bases). The ends were cut back, 4 bases at V and 2 bases at J, with 14 bases in the middle. The CDR3 totals 15 residues. CDR1 and CDR2 from the germline V gene are SEHNR and FQNEAQ (reference sequence). CDR3 DNA sequence: TGTGCCAGCAGCTCAATCTCGGGAGAGCAAGAGACCCAGTACTTC. This codes for CASSSISGEQETQYF.

The CDR3 protein is CASSSGGWRSTDTQYF. The DNA for the CDR3 is TGTGCCAGCTCCTCCGGGGGATGGAGAAGCACAGATACGCAGTATTTT. The V gene is TRBV18, the J gene TRBJ2-3, with D perhaps TRBD2 (6 bases). Trimming took off 6 bases at V and 0 bases at J, with 16 bases between the two ends. The CDR3 is made up of 16 amino acids. Germline CDR1 KGHSH, CDR2 LQKENI.

The chain combines TRBV4-2 with TRBJ1-2, with 9 positions matching TRBD1. CDR1 and CDR2 from the germline V gene are LGHNA and YNFKEQ. Unmatched junction bases numbered 9, after V lost 4 bases and J lost 0 bases. The CDR3 has 17 amino acids. The CDR3 loop reads CASSPTYRGRTNYGYTF. As DNA, the CDR3 is TGTGCCAGCAGCCCCACATACAGGGGGCGAACTAACTATGGCTACACCTTC.

The chain links TRBV18 to TRBJ2-5; 12 bases match TRBD2. This CDR3 comprises 15 residues. Germline V gives CDR1 KGHSH, CDR2 LQKENI. J was trimmed by 3 bases and V by 3 bases; bases with no gene match: 2. The CDR3, as DNA: TGTGCCAGCTCACCCGGACTAGCGGGAAAAGAGACCCAGTACTTC. This encodes CASSPGLAGKETQYF.

The rearrangement joins TRBV7-2 to TRBJ2-7; no reliable D call. Trimming left V 7 bases short and J 2 bases short, with 6 bases between. The CDR3 runs to 11 residues. From germline, CDR1 is SGHTA and CDR2 FQGNSA. CDR3 sequence reads: CASTSAYEQYF. The CDR3 bases are TGTGCCAGCACATCAGCCTACGAGCAGTACTTC.

The chain links TRBV24-1 to TRBJ2-5, with 11 bases matching TRBD2. Germline V gene data show CDR1 as KGHDR and CDR2 as SFDVKD. CDR3 size: 17 residues. V was pared by 4 bases and J by 3 bases, with 9 bases of the junction left unmatched. The CDR3 loop reads CATSDPGLAGKKETQYF. The CDR3, as DNA: TGTGCCACCAGTGACCCCGGACTAGCGGGCAAGAAAGAGACCCAGTACTTC.

Turning to this clone: Additional DNA sequences in this sample encode the identical CDR3. V is TRBV7-9 and J is TRBJ2-4, with a possible D match to TRBD1 (6 bases). CDR1 and CDR2 from the germline V gene are SEHNR and FQNEAQ (reference sequence). V was pared by 2 bases and J by 1 base, with 6 bases between. The CDR3 is made up of 14 amino acids. CDR3 nucleotide sequence: TGTGCCAGCAGCTTACAGGGGGCCAAAAACATTCAGTACTTC. Amino acid sequence: CASSLQGAKNIQYF. The full variable domain, in which reference TRBV7-9 and TRBJ2-4 provide the parts outside the CDR3, is DTGVSQNPRHKITKRGQNVTFRCDPISEHNRLYWYRQTLGQGPEFLTYFQNEAQLEKSRLLSDRFSAERPKGSFSTLEIQRTEQGDSAMYLCASSLQGAKNIQYFGAGTRLSVL.

V is TRBV7-2 and J is TRBJ1-2; the D gene is possibly TRBD1 (5 bases). There are 13 residues in the CDR3. Germline CDR1 is SGHTA and CDR2 is FQGNSA. Trimming cost V 5 bases and J 5 bases, with 12 bases left between them. CDR3 nucleotide sequence: TGTGCCAGCAGCCCCTCCTCAGGGTATGGCTACACCTTC. Translated, it gives CASSPSSGYGYTF.

The rearrangement joins TRBV19 to TRBJ2-1; D may be TRBD2 (6 bases). V shed 5 bases and J shed 0 bases, with 8 bases lying between them. The V gene's germline CDR1 is LNHDA and CDR2 SQIVND (reference sequence). The CDR3 consists of 14 residues. In DNA form, the CDR3 reads TGTGCCAGTAGTCCCGGGAGCTCCTACAATGAGCAGTTCTTC. Translating gives CASSPGSSYNEQFF.

The chain is built from TRBV6-2 or TRBV6-3 and TRBJ2-5; 13 nucleotides align to TRBD2. Per germline, CDR1 MNHEY and CDR2 SVGEGT. V shed 6 bases and J 6 bases; nucleotides not matched to a gene: 4. The CDR3 loop spans 14 amino acids. CDR3: CASSWTSGSKTQYF. CDR3 nucleotides: TGTGCCAGCAGCTGGACTAGCGGGAGTAAGACCCAGTACTTC.

The V gene is TRBV14, the J gene TRBJ2-1, with 9 bases that match TRBD2. J lost 4 bases, V lost 6 bases, and 1 base had no gene match. The CDR3 totals 13 residues. CDR1 and CDR2 (germline): SGHDN, FVKESK. CDR3 DNA: TGTGCCAGCAGTCTAGCGGGGTACAATGAGCAGTTCTTC. Protein: CASSLAGYNEQFF.

V usage is TRBV10-3 and J usage is TRBJ1-2; D may be TRBD1 (5 bases). CDR1 is ENHRY and CDR2 is SYGVKD in the germline V gene. The CDR3 has 13 residues. V shed 5 bases and J shed 8 bases, with 15 bases lying between them. CDR3: CAISMGLREGYTF. The CDR3 DNA follows: TGTGCCATCAGTATGGGACTCAGGGAGGGCTACACCTTC.

This sequence joins TRBV6-6 and TRBJ2-5, with D tentatively TRBD2 (5 bases). V was cut by 5 bases and J by 1 base, with 11 bases left in between. Per germline, CDR1 MNHNY and CDR2 SVGAGI (reference sequence). This CDR3 is 14 amino acids long. CDR3 in amino acids: CASSPPGFQETQYF. CDR3 sequence (DNA): TGTGCCAGCAGTCCCCCGGGGTTCCAAGAGACCCAGTACTTC.

This chain links TRBV6-5 with TRBJ2-3; TRBD2 agrees at 8 bases. Germline V CDR1 and CDR2: MNHEY, SVGAGI. Losses at the gene ends were 6 bases for V and 3 bases for J; bases not matched to a gene: 2. The CDR3 sequence is 13 residues long. CDR3 sequence reads: CASRLAVTDTQYF. The CDR3 DNA reads as TGTGCCAGCAGACTAGCGGTAACAGATACGCAGTATTTT.

V and J are TRBV27 and TRBJ2-1, with D possibly matching TRBD2 (5 bases). Germline V CDR1 and CDR2: MNHEY, SMNVEV (reference sequence). The CDR3 runs 15 residues. Trimming left V 5 bases short and J 0 bases short, with 11 bases between. The CDR3 reads CASSGLGSSYNEQFF. The CDR3 DNA reads as TGTGCCAGCAGTGGGCTGGGGAGCTCCTACAATGAGCAGTTCTTC.

This sequence joins TRBV7-9 and TRBJ2-1; possible D gene TRBD1, 5 bases. The germline gives CDR1 SEHNR, CDR2 FQNEAQ (reference sequence). The V end lost 5 bases, the J end lost 4 bases, and 12 bases lay between the germline ends. The CDR3 totals 14 residues. CDR3: CASSLGHQYNEQFF. The CDR3 DNA reads as TGTGCCAGCAGCCTAGGACATCAGTACAATGAGCAGTTCTTC.

CDR3 bases: TGTGCCAGCAGCTTGGAACAGGCGAACGCGAACACTGAAGCTTTCTTT. Amino acids: CASSLEQANANTEAFF. This chain links TRBV5-5 with TRBJ1-1; the D gene is possibly TRBD1 (5 bases). Trimming took off 0 bases at V and 1 base at J, with 13 bases between the two ends. This CDR3 spans 16 amino acids. CDR1 is SGHKS and CDR2 is YYEKEE in the germline V gene (reference sequence). The variable domain in full, with the rest retrieved from reference TRBV5-5 and TRBJ1-1, is DAGVTQSPTHLIKTRGQQVTLRCSPISGHKSVSWYQQVLGQGPQFIFQYYEKEERGRGNFPDRFSARQFPNYSSELNVNALLLGDSALYLCASSLEQANANTEAFFGQGTRLTVV.

The table lists this clone with a count of one. The chain employs TRBV19 and TRBJ1-5, with D tentatively TRBD1 (6 bases). CDR1 and CDR2 from the germline V gene are LNHDA and SQIVND (reference sequence). V gave up 2 bases and J gave up 3 bases, with 11 bases separating them. This CDR3 contains 15 residues. CDR3 coding DNA: TGTGCCAGTAGTATACAAGACAGGAACAATCAGCCCCAGCATTTT. This codes for CASSIQDRNNQPQHF.

This chain connects TRBV7-2 to TRBJ2-7; TRBD2 matches at 10 bases. V lost 3 bases to trimming and J lost 6 bases; unmatched junction nucleotides: 8. CDR3 length equals 15 residues. Germline V gene lookup returns CDR1 SGHTA and CDR2 FQGNSA. CDR3 in DNA: TGTGCCAGCAGCTTTGAAGCGGGAGGGCCTTTCGAGCAGTACTTC. The encoded protein is CASSFEAGGPFEQYF.

This clone has only one observation. The chain has TRBV24-1 and TRBJ2-1; TRBD2 is a possible D gene (6 bases). The CDR3 consists of 14 residues. CDR1 and CDR2 from the germline V gene are KGHDR and SFDVKD. V was cut by 3 bases and J by 5 bases, with 10 bases left in between. The CDR3 is CATSDVTRDNEQFF. For the CDR3, the DNA is TGTGCCACCAGTGATGTGACTAGGGACAATGAGCAGTTCTTC.